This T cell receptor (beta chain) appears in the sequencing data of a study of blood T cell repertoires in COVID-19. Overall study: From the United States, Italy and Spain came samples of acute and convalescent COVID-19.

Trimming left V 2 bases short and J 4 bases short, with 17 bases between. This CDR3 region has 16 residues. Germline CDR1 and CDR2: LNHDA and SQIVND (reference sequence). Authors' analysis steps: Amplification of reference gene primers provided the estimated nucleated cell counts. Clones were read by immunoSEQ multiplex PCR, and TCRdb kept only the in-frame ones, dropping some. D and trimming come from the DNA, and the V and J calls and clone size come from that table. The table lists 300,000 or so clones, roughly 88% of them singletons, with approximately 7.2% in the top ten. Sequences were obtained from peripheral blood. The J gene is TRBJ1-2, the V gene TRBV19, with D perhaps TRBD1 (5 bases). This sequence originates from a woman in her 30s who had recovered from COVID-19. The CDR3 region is CASSINQGGTSYGYTF. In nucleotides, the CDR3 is TGTGCCAGTAGTATAAATCAGGGCGGAACAAGCTATGGCTACACCTTC.